The 32 T cell receptor beta chains reported below all come from one sample, sequenced in a study of CD8 T cells in Susac syndrome. Random hexamers primed reverse transcription of roughly 0.45 to 1 ug RNA. MiXCR, applied by TCRdb to the immunoSEQ multiplex PCR reads, yields one record per CDR3 protein. This sample yields 100,000 to 150,000 distinct CDR3 sequences, of which roughly 80% are seen a single time; approximately 0.51% belongs to the top ten. Source material: CD8+ T cells from PBMCs. These receptor sequences come from a human donor with multiple sclerosis.

The chain is built from TRBV19 and TRBJ2-3; 11 positions agree with TRBD2. The germline gives CDR1 LNHDA, CDR2 SQIVND (reference sequence). J was trimmed by 3 bases and V by 6 bases; bases with no gene match: 5. There are 15 residues in the CDR3. CDR3 in DNA: TGTGCCAGTAGGACTAGCGGGGCCGGGACAGATACGCAGTATTTT. It encodes CASRTSGAGTDTQYF.

This clonotype is a singleton in its sample. The CDR3 DNA reads TGTGCCAGTAGTTCCCCGGACAGACACTATGGCTACACCTTC. It codes for CASSSPDRHYGYTF. The chain joins TRBV19 to TRBJ1-2, with a possible D match to TRBD1 (6 bases). Trimming removed 5 bases from V and 3 bases from J, with 13 bases in between. The CDR3 runs 14 residues. Per germline, CDR1 LNHDA and CDR2 SQIVND (reference sequence).

V and J are TRBV3-1 and TRBJ2-1; no reliable D call. The germline V gene encodes CDR1 LGHDT and CDR2 YNNKEL (reference sequence). This CDR3 is 16 amino acids long. The germline V and J ends were trimmed by 4 bases and 4 bases, with 17 bases remaining between them. The CDR3 protein is CASSRDNWVPYNEQFF. DNA of the CDR3: TGTGCCAGCAGCCGAGACAATTGGGTTCCTTACAATGAGCAGTTCTTC.

The genes are TRBV27 and TRBJ1-1; the D is unclear. The germline V gene encodes CDR1 MNHEY and CDR2 SMNVEV (reference sequence). The CDR3 has 16 residues. Trimming took 4 bases from V and 1 from J, leaving 16 bases between them. CDR3 in DNA: TGTGCCAGCAGTTCCATACGACAACAAGGGAACACTGAAGCTTTCTTT. It translates to CASSSIRQQGNTEAFF.

The chain couples TRBV9 to TRBJ2-6, with D maybe TRBD1 (6 bases). This CDR3 has 16 residues. V lost 2 bases and J lost 7, with 16 bases in between. Germline CDR1 is SGDLS and CDR2 is YYNGEE. In DNA, the CDR3 is TGTGCCAGCAGCGTTTATAACATACAGGGAGCCAACGTCCTGACTTTC. Its translation is CASSVYNIQGANVLTF.

This chain joins TRBV5-1 and TRBJ1-2, with 7 bases fitting TRBD1. V trimming: 4 bases; J trimming: 4 bases; junction bases outside the gene matches: 13. This CDR3 comprises 16 residues. Germline lookup yields CDR1 SGHRS and CDR2 YFSETQ. This CDR3 reads CASSVTTGTVLYGYTF. In DNA form, the CDR3 reads TGCGCCAGCAGCGTAACGACAGGGACCGTTCTCTATGGCTACACCTTC.

V is TRBV7-2 and J is TRBJ1-1; weak D call: TRBD1 (5 bases). Trimming shortened V by 6 bases and J by 4 bases, and 12 bases separated the two germline ends. The V gene's germline CDR1 is SGHTA and CDR2 FQGNSA. The CDR3 is 13 amino acids. CDR3 DNA sequence: TGTGCCAGCAGGCTGGGGGATTTCACTGAAGCTTTCTTT. Protein product: CASRLGDFTEAFF. Using reference TRBV7-2 and TRBJ1-1 for the parts outside the CDR3, the full variable domain is GAGVSQSPSNKVTEKGKDVELRCDPISGHTALYWYRQSLGQGLEFLIYFQGNSAPDKSGLPSDRFSAERTGGSVSTLTIQRTQQEDSAVYLCASRLGDFTEAFFGQGTRLTVV.

This chain connects TRBV20-1 to TRBJ2-1; the D gene is possibly TRBD2 (5 bases). Trimming shortened V by 7 bases and J by 0 bases, and 10 bases separated the two germline ends. In germline, CDR1 is DFQATT, CDR2 SNEGSKA (reference sequence). The CDR3 is 13 amino acids. The CDR3 coding sequence is TGCAGTGTTGGTACTAGCTCCTACAATGAGCAGTTCTTC. Encoded protein: CSVGTSSYNEQFF.

The J gene is TRBJ1-5, the V gene TRBV20-1, with 10 bases matching TRBD1. Germline CDR1 reads DFQATT; CDR2 reads SNEGSKA (reference sequence). The CDR3 contains 17 residues. V trimming: 1 base; J trimming: 5 bases; junction bases outside the gene matches: 11. The CDR3 DNA reads as TGCAGTGCTAGAGTCACTCCGGGACAGGGGACATATCAGCCCCAGCATTTT. This gives the protein CSARVTPGQGTYQPQHF.

The V call is TRBV2, the J call TRBJ1-2; D gene ambiguous. Between the trimmed V and J ends, which lost 0 bases and 5 bases, there was a span of 28 bases. This CDR3 region has 20 residues. Germline CDR1 SNHLY, CDR2 FYNNEI. DNA for the CDR3: TGTGCCAGCAGTGAAGCCTTATTATTCCCACTGATCCCCCAAGGATATGGCTACACCTTC. Its protein is CASSEALLFPLIPQGYGYTF. The whole variable domain, remainder taken from reference TRBV2 and TRBJ1-2, is EPEVTQTPSHQVTQMGQEVILRCVPISNHLYFYWYRQILGQKVEFLVSFYNNEISEKSEIFDDQFSVERPDGSNFTLKIRSTKLEDSAMYFCASSEALLFPLIPQGYGYTFGSGTRLTVV.

This chain connects TRBV6-5 to TRBJ1-2, with 8 bases aligning to TRBD1. Germline CDR1 and CDR2: MNHEY and SVGAGI. With 5 bases clipped from V and 7 bases from J, the junction kept 12 bases outside the gene matches. This CDR3 has 15 amino acids. The CDR3 DNA follows: TGTGCCAGCAGTCCGCCAACCGGACAGGGAGGTGGCTACACCTTC. Its protein is CASSPPTGQGGGYTF.

This clonotype was recorded only once. The J gene is TRBJ1-1, the V gene TRBV14; 7 positions agree with TRBD1. The germline V gene has CDR1 SGHDN and CDR2 FVKESK. The V and J ends lost 4 bases and 10 bases, in that order; junction bases with no gene match: 9. The CDR3 totals 13 residues. CDR3: CASSPGGYWGAFF. The DNA of the CDR3 is TGTGCCAGCAGCCCAGGGGGATACTGGGGAGCTTTCTTT.

The rearrangement uses TRBV23-1 and TRBJ1-3, with 9 bases aligning to TRBD1. TRBV23-1 is reported as an ORF; its role is uncertain. J gave up 4 bases and V 0 bases, and 4 bases lay outside the gene matches. This CDR3 is 16 amino acids long. The DNA of the CDR3 is TGCGCCAGCAGTCAATCCACAGGGGGCGCAGGAAACACCATATATTTT. It translates to CASSQSTGGAGNTIYF.

The chain links TRBV6-2 or TRBV6-3 to TRBJ2-1; the match to TRBD1 covers 9 bases. The CDR3 length is 15 residues. CDR1 and CDR2 from the germline V gene are MNHEY and SVGEGT. Losses at the gene ends were 6 bases for V and 4 bases for J; bases not matched to a gene: 7. The CDR3 DNA follows: TGTGCCAGCAGCTCGCGACAGGGGGTGTACAATGAGCAGTTCTTC. This sequence encodes CASSSRQGVYNEQFF.

This chain uses TRBV27 with TRBJ2-1, with 11 bases fitting TRBD2. The ends lost 5 bases at V and 3 bases at J; junction bases unmatched: 6. CDR3 length: 16 residues. CDR1 and CDR2 (germline): MNHEY, SMNVEV (reference sequence). The CDR3 protein is CASSAQGTSGYNEQFF. DNA of the CDR3: TGTGCCAGCAGTGCGCAGGGGACTAGCGGCTACAATGAGCAGTTCTTC.

Of note for this clonotype: At one end the junction does not follow the germline gene, possibly because of a read error. The CDR3 DNA reads as TGTGTCAGCAGCTTCCCACAGGGGATACTAACAGATACGCAGTATTTT. Protein sequence: CVSSFPQGILTDTQYF. The chain recombines TRBV7-9 with TRBJ2-3, with 7 bases that match TRBD1. CDR3 size: 16 residues. The germline V gene encodes CDR1 SEHNR and CDR2 FQNEAQ (reference sequence). The whole variable domain, filled in from reference TRBV7-9 and TRBJ2-3, reads DTGVSQNPRHKITKRGQNVTFRCDPISEHNRLYWYRQTLGQGPEFLTYFQNEAQLEKSRLLSDRFSAERPKGSFSTLEIQRTEQGDSAMYLCVSSFPQGILTDTQYFGPGTRLTVL.

A word on this clonotype: A junction boundary mismatches the germline segment, possibly from a read error. The CDR3 DNA follows: TGTGCCAGCAATGAAGGGTCGGGAACTGAAGCTTTCTTT. Translation: CASNEGSGTEAFF. The chain has TRBV25-1 and TRBJ1-1; no definite D call. Germline V CDR1 and CDR2: MGHDK, SYGVNS. The CDR3 length is 13 residues.

A note on this clonotype: The conserved phenylalanine or tryptophan normally closing the CDR3 is absent here, so this likely arose from a read error. This chain uses TRBV6-1 with TRBJ1-1, with no clear D. The CDR3 runs 16 residues. CDR1 MNHNS and CDR2 SASEGT come from the germline V gene. CDR3 sequence: CASSQAPGFMNTEAFL. Written as DNA, the CDR3 is TGTGCCAGCAGTCAAGCCCCGGGGTTCATGAACACTGAAGCTTTCCTT.

J is TRBJ2-1 and V is TRBV7-9, with 15 positions matching TRBD2. The trim removed 5 bases at V and 5 bases at J, leaving 4 bases unmatched. CDR1 and CDR2 from the germline V gene are SEHNR and FQNEAQ (reference sequence). The length of the CDR3 is 16 residues. CDR3 region: CASSQGTSGGNNEQFF. CDR3 coding DNA: TGTGCCAGCAGCCAGGGGACTAGCGGGGGGAACAATGAGCAGTTCTTC. Combining the CDR3 with reference TRBV7-9 and TRBJ2-1 gives the whole variable domain DTGVSQNPRHKITKRGQNVTFRCDPISEHNRLYWYRQTLGQGPEFLTYFQNEAQLEKSRLLSDRFSAERPKGSFSTLEIQRTEQGDSAMYLCASSQGTSGGNNEQFFGPGTRLTVL.

The CDR3, as DNA: TGTGCCAGCTCCCCAGACTACGAGCAGTACTTC. Its protein is CASSPDYEQYF. This chain uses TRBV18 with TRBJ2-7; D gene unclear. With 6 bases removed from V and 3 bases from J, the gap between germline ends came to 6 bases. The CDR3 has 11 amino acids. CDR1 is KGHSH, CDR2 LQKENI, per germline.

The chain carries TRBV2 and TRBJ1-5; D remains ambiguous. The CDR3 totals 12 residues. With 2 bases removed from V and 11 bases from J, the gap between germline ends came to 10 bases. In germline, CDR1 is SNHLY, CDR2 FYNNEI. Here the CDR3 reads CASSEQAWAQHF. CDR3 nucleotides: TGTGCCAGCAGTGAACAGGCCTGGGCCCAGCATTTT.

The CDR3, as DNA: TGTGCCAGCACCCCAACCCTGGAGACCCAGTACTTC. It is translated as CASTPTLETQYF. The chain employs TRBV2 and TRBJ2-5; unclear D gene. The CDR3 loop spans 12 amino acids. CDR1 SNHLY and CDR2 FYNNEI come from the germline V gene. Trimming shortened V by 7 bases and J by 5 bases, and 11 bases separated the two germline ends.

V is TRBV12-3 or TRBV12-4 and J is TRBJ1-4, with D unclear. The CDR3 is 15 amino acids. V lost 0 bases and J lost 8, with 13 bases in between. CDR3: CASSLAPGEKEKLFF. The CDR3 nucleotides read TGTGCCAGCAGTTTAGCGCCTGGGGAGAAAGAAAAACTGTTTTTT.

This chain joins TRBV19 and TRBJ1-1, with D unclear. The CDR3 contains 15 residues. The V and J ends lost 2 bases and 2 bases respectively, with 12 bases between them. Looked up from germline, CDR1 is LNHDA and CDR2 is SQIVND (reference sequence). Here the CDR3 reads CASSINIGLNTEAFF. The CDR3 nucleotides are TGTGCCAGTAGTATAAATATCGGCTTAAACACTGAAGCTTTCTTT.

V usage is TRBV28 and J usage is TRBJ1-1, with a tentative D call TRBD1 (6 bases). Deletions cut 7 bases from V and 1 base from J, with 10 bases between. Germline V gene sequence: CDR1 MDHEN, CDR2 SYDVKM. This CDR3 spans 13 amino acids. In DNA, the CDR3 is TGTGCCAGCAAACTCAGGGGGAACACTGAAGCTTTCTTT. This sequence encodes CASKLRGNTEAFF.

The J gene is TRBJ1-6, the V gene TRBV19; D not certain. The V end was cut by 6 bases, the J end by 3 bases, with 6 bases between. The V gene's germline CDR1 is LNHDA and CDR2 SQIVND (reference sequence). The CDR3 loop spans 13 amino acids. CDR3 in DNA: TGTGCCAGTAGGAACAGCTATAATTCACCCCTCCACTTT. The encoded protein is CASRNSYNSPLHF.

The chain is built from TRBV3-1 and TRBJ2-7; D is ambiguous. Germline-derived CDR1 and CDR2 are LGHDT and YNNKEL (reference sequence). The CDR3 loop spans 19 amino acids. Trimming pared 4 bases from V and 1 base from J, leaving 26 bases between. CDR3 region: CASSPYLTRSELISYEQYF. In DNA form, the CDR3 reads TGTGCCAGCAGCCCCTACTTGACAAGGAGCGAATTAATATCCTACGAGCAGTACTTC.

V and J are TRBV27 and TRBJ1-1, with D possibly being TRBD1 (6 bases). This CDR3 has 15 residues. V lost 3 bases and J lost 0, with 11 bases in between. The germline V gene has CDR1 MNHEY and CDR2 SMNVEV (reference sequence). The CDR3: CASSFMGALNTEAFF. The DNA of the CDR3 is TGTGCCAGCAGTTTCATGGGGGCCCTGAACACTGAAGCTTTCTTT.

V gene TRBV9 combines with J gene TRBJ2-5, with D perhaps matching TRBD2 (6 bases). The CDR3 contains 14 residues. Germline V gene lookup returns CDR1 SGDLS and CDR2 YYNGEE. Deletions cut 3 bases from V and 4 bases from J, with 13 bases between. CDR3 in amino acids: CASSASGRGETQYF. The CDR3 DNA reads as TGTGCCAGCAGCGCCTCGGGGCGGGGAGAGACCCAGTACTTC.

This chain links TRBV11-2 with TRBJ1-2; 8 nucleotides agree with TRBD1. Germline V lookup: CDR1 SGHAT, CDR2 FQNNGV. J was trimmed by 4 bases and V by 8 bases; bases with no gene match: 3. The CDR3 consists of 12 residues. CDR3 in amino acids: CASAGGGYGYTF. CDR3 DNA sequence: TGTGCCAGCGCAGGGGGCGGCTATGGCTACACCTTC.

The chain joins TRBV19 to TRBJ1-2; D gene uncertain. Germline CDR1 and CDR2: LNHDA and SQIVND (reference sequence). CDR3 size: 14 residues. V was clipped by 9 bases and J by 1 base, with 15 bases between them. The DNA of the CDR3 is TGTGCCAGCGCTCAGGACGGCTTTAACTATGGCTACACCTTC. This gives the protein CASAQDGFNYGYTF.

This clonotype was seen once. The V gene is TRBV27, the J gene TRBJ2-7; 10 nucleotides line up with TRBD1. With V trimmed by 6 bases and J by 3 bases, 5 bases remained unmatched. Germline V CDR1 and CDR2: MNHEY, SMNVEV (reference sequence). CDR3 length equals 14 residues. The CDR3 protein is CASRDRGQFYEQYF. In DNA form, the CDR3 reads TGTGCCAGCAGAGACAGGGGGCAGTTCTACGAGCAGTACTTC.